The sequence of this T cell receptor beta chain was determined in a study of blood T cell repertoires in COVID-19. Repertoires were generated with immunoSEQ multiplex PCR, while TCRdb's copy carries only in-frame clones and drops some. The sample lists approximately 210,000 clones, about four fifths occurring once. There are 14 residues in the CDR3. Germline V gene sequence: CDR1 LGHNA, CDR2 YNFKEQ. V lost 2 bases, J lost 3 bases, and 0 bases stayed unmatched. This clone was seen a single time. The sequence was collected from a woman between 40 and 50 years old with acute or convalescent COVID-19. The chain carries TRBV4-2 and TRBJ2-5; 10 bases match TRBD2. What was sequenced was peripheral blood. CDR3 sequence (DNA): TGTGCCAGCAGCCAAACTAGCGGGAAAGAGACCCAGTACTTC. Translated, it gives CASSQTSGKETQYF.